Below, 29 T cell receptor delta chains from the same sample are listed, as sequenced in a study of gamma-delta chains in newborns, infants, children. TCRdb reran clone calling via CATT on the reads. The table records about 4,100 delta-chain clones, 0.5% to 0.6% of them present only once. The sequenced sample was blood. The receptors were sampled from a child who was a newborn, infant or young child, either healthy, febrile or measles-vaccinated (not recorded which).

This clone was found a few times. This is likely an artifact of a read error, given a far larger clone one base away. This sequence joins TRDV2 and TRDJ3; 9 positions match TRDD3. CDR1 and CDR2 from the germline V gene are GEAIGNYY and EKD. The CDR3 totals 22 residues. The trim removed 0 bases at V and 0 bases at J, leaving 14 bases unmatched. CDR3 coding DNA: TGTGCCTGTGACACCACCCTGGGGGGATACTCCCAAAGCTCCTGGGACACCCGACAGATGTTTTTC. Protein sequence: CACDTTLGGYSQSSWDTRQMFF.

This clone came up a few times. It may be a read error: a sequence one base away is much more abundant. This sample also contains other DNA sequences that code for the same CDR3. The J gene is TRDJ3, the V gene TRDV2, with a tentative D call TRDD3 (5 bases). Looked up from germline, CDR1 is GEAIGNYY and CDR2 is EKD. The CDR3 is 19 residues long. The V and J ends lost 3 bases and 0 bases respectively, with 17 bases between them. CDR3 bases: TGTGCCTGTGACGCCCTCTGGGAACTCAGCTCCTGGGACACCCGACAGATGTTTTTC. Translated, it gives CACDALWELSSWDTRQMFF.

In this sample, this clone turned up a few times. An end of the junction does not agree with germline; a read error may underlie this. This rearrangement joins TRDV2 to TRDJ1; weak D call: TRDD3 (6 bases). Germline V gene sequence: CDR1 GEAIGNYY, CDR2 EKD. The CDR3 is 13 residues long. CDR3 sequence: CASDTWGSDKLIF. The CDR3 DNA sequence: TGTGCCAGTGACACCTGGGGATCCGATAAACTCATCTTT.

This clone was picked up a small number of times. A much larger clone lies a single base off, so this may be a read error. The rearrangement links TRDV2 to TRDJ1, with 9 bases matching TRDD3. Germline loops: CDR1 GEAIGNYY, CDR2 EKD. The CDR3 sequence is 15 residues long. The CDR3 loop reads CARDNYWGRTDKLIF. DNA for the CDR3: TGTGCCCGTGACAACTACTGGGGGAGGACCGATAAACTCATCTTT.

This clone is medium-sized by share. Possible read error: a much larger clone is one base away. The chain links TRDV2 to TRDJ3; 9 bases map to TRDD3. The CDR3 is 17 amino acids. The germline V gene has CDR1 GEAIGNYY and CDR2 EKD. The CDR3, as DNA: TGTGCCTGTGACAACTGGGGGAGCTCCTGGGACACCCGACAGACGTTTTTC. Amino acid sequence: CACDNWGSSWDTRQTFF.

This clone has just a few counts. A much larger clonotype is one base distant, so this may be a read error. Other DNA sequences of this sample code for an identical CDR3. CDR3 coding DNA: TGTGCCTTTAGAGGGACAACTACTGGGGGACCTAGGACGGCACAACTCTTCTTT. Protein product: CAFRGTTTGGPRTAQLFF. The rearrangement uses TRDV3 and TRDJ2, with TRDD3 matching over 9 bases. The ends lost 0 bases at V and 8 bases at J; junction bases unmatched: 19. The germline CDR1 and CDR2 sequences are TVYSNPD and GDNSRS (reference sequence). The CDR3 runs 18 residues. The full variable domain, completed using reference TRDV3 and TRDJ2, is CDKVTQSSPDQTVASGSEVVLLCTYDTVYSNPDLFWYRIRPDYSFQFVFYGDNSRSEGADFTQGRFSVKHILTQKAFHLVISPVRTEDSATYYCAFRGTTTGGPRTAQLFFGKGTQLIVEP.

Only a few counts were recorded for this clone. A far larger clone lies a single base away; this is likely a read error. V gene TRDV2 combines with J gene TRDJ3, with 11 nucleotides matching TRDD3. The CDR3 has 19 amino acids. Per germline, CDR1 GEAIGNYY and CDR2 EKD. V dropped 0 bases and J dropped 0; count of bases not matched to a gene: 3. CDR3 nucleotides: TGTGCCTGTGACACCGTACTGGGGGATATCTCCTGGGACACCCGACAGATGTTTTTC. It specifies CACDTVLGDISWDTRQMFF.

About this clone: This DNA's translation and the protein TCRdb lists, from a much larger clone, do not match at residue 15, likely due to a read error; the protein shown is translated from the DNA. The chain's CDR3 is CACDWGPLSWDTRQTFF. The CDR3 coding sequence is TGTGCCTGTGACTGGGGGCCCCTCTCCTGGGACACCCGACAGACGTTTTTC. V gene TRDV2 combines with J gene TRDJ3, with D possibly TRDD3 on 6 matching bases. This CDR3 spans 17 amino acids. The germline V gene encodes CDR1 GEAIGNYY and CDR2 EKD.

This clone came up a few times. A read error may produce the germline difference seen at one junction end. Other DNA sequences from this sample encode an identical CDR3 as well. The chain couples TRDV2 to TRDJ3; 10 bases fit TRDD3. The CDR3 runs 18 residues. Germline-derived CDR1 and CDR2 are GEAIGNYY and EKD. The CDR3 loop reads CACDTGGYDSRDTRQMFF. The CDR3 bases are TGTGCCTGTGACACCGGGGGATACGACTCCCGGGACACTCGACAGATGTTTTTC.

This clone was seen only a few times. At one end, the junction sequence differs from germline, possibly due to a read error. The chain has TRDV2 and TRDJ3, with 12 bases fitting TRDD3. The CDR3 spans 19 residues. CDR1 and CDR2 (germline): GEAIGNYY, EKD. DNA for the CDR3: TGTGCCTGTGACACCGTCTGGGGGATACGCTCTTGGGACACCCGACGGATGTTTTTC. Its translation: CACDTVWGIRSWDTRRMFF.

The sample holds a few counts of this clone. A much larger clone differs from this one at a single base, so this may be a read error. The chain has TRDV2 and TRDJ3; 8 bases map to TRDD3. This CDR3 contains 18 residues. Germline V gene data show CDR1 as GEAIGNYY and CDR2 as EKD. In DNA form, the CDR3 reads TGTGCCTGTGACACGGGGGATAGGGGAACCTGGGACACCCAACAGATGTTTTTC. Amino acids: CACDTGDRGTWDTQQMFF.

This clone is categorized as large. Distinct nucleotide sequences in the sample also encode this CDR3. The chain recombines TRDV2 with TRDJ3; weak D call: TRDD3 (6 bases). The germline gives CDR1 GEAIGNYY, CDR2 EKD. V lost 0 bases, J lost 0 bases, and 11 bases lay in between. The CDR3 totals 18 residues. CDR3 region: CACDTWGLLSWDTRQMFF. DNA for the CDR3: TGTGCCTGTGACACCTGGGGGCTCCTCTCCTGGGACACCCGACAGATGTTTTTC.

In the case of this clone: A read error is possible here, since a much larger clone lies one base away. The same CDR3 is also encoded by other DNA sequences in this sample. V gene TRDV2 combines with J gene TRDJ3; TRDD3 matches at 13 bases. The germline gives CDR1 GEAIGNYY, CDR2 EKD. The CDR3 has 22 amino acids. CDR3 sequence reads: CACDTITGGYAGDSWDTRQMFF. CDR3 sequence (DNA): TGTGCCTGTGACACGATTACTGGGGGATACGCTGGGGATTCCTGGGACACCCGTCAGATGTTTTTC.

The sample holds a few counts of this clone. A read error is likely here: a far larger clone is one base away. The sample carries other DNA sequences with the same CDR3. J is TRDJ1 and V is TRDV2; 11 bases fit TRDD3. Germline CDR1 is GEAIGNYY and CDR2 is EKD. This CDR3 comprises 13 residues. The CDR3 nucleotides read TGTGCATGTGACACTGGGGGATACGATAAACTCATCTTT. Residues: CACDTGGYDKLIF.

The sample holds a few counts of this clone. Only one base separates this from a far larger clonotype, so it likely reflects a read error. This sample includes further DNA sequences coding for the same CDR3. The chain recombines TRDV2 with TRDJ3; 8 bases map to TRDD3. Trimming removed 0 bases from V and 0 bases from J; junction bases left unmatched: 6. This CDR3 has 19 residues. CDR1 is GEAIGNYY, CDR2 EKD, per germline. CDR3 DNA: TGTGCCTGTGACACCGTACTGGGGGGTAGCTCCTGGGACACCCGACAGATGTTTTTC. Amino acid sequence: CACDTVLGGSSWDTRQMFF.

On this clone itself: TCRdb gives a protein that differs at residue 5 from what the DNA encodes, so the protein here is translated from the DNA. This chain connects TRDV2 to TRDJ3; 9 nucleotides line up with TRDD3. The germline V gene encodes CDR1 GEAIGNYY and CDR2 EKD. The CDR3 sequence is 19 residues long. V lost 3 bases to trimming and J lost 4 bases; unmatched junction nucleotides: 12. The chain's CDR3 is CACDAGGGILRWDTRQMFF. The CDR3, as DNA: TGTGCCTGTGACGCCGGGGGGGGGATACTTCGTTGGGACACCCGACAGATGTTTTTC.

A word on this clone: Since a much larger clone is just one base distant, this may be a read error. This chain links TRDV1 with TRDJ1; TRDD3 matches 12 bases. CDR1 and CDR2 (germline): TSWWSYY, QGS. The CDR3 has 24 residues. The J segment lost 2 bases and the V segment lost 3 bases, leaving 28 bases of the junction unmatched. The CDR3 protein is CALGDRLLFLAGGYAVRGTDKLIF. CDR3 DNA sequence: TGTGCTCTTGGGGACCGACTCCTCTTCCTTGCTGGGGGATACGCAGTGAGGGGGACCGATAAACTCATCTTT.

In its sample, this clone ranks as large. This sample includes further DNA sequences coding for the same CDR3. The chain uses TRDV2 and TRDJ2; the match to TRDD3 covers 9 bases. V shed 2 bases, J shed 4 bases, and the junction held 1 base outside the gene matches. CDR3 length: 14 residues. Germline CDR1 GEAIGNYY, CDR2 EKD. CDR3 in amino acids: CACDILGETAQLFF. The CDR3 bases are TGTGCCTGTGACATACTGGGGGAGACAGCACAACTCTTCTTT.

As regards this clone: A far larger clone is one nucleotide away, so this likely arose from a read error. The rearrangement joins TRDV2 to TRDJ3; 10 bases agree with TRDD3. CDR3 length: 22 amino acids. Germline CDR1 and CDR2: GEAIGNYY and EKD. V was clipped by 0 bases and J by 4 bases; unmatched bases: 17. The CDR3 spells CACDTVRGIRRTAGWDTRQMFF. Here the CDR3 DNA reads TGTGCCTGTGACACCGTCCGGGGGATACGCAGAACGGCTGGTTGGGACACCCGACAGATGTTTTTC.

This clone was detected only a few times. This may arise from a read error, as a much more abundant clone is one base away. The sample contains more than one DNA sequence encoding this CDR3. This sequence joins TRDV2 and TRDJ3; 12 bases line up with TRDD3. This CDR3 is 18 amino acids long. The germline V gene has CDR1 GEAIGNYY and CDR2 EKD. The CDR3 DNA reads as TGCGCCTGTGACACTGGGGGATACTACTCCTGGGACACCCGACAGATGTTTTTC. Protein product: CACDTGGYYSWDTRQMFF.

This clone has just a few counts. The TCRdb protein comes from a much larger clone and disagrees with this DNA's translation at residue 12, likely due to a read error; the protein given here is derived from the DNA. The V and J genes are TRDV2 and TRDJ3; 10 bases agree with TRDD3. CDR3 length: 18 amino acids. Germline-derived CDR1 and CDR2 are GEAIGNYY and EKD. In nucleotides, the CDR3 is TGTGCCTGTGACGTCTGGGGGATAAGCTCCTGGGGCACCCGACAGATGTTTTTC. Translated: CACDVWGISSWGTRQMFF.

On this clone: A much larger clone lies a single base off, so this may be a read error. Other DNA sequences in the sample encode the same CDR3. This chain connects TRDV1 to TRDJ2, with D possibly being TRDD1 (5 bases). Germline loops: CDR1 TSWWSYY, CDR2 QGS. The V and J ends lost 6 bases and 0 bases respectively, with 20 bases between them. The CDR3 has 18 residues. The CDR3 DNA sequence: TGTGCTCTTGGAGAAATTCCCACTTATAAAGCTTTGACAGCACAACTCTTCTTT. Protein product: CALGEIPTYKALTAQLFF.

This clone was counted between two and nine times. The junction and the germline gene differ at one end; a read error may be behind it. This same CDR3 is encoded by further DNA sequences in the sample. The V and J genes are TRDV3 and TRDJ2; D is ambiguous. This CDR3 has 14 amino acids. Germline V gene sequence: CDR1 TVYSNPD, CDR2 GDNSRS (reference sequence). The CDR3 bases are TGTGCCTTTGGTGGACGGGCTTTGACGGCACAACTCTTCTTT. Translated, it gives CAFGGRALTAQLFF.

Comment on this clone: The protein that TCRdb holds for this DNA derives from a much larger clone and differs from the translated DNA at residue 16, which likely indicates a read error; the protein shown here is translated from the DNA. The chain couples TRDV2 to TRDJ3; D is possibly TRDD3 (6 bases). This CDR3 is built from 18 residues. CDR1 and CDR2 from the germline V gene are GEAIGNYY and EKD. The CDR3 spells CACDTGGPSSWDTRQTFF. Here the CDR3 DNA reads TGTGCCTGTGACACCGGGGGACCTAGCTCCTGGGACACCCGACAGACGTTTTTC.

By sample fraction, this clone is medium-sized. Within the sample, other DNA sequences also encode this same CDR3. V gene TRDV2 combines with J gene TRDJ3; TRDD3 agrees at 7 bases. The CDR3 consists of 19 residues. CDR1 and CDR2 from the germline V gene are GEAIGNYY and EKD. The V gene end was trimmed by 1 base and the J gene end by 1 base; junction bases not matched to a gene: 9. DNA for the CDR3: TGTGCCTGTGACACGCGAACTGGGGCCCCTTCCTGGGACACCCGACAGATGTTTTTC. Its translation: CACDTRTGAPSWDTRQMFF.

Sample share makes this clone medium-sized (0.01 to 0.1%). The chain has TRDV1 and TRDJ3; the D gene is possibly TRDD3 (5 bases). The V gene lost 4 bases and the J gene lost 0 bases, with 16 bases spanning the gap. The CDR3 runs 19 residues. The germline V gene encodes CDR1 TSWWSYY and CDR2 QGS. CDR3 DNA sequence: TGTGCTCTTGGGGGCAGGGCCGGGGGCAGCTCCTGGGACACCCGACAGATGTTTTTC. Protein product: CALGGRAGGSSWDTRQMFF.

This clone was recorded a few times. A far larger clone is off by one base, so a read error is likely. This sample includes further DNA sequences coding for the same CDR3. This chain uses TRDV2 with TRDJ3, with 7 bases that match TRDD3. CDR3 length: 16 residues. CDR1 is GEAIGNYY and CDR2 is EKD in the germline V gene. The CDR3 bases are TGTGCCTGTGACTGGGGGACATCCTGGGACACCCGACAAATGTTTTTC. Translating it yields CACDWGTSWDTRQMFF.

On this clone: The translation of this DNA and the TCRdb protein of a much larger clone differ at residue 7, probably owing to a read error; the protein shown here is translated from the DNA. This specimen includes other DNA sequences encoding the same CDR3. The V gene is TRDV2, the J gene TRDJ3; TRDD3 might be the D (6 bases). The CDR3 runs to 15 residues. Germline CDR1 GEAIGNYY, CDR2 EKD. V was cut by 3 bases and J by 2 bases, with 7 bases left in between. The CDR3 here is CACDWGAWDTRQMFF. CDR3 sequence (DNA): TGTGCCTGTGACTGGGGGGCCTGGGACACCCGACAGATGTTTTTC.

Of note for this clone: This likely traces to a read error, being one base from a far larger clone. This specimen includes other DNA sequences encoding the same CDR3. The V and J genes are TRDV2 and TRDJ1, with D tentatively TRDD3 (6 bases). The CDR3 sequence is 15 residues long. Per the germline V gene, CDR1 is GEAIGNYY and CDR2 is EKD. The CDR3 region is CACDTVALGFDKLIF. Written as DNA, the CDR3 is TGTGCCTGCGACACCGTCGCACTGGGCTTCGATAAACTCATCTTT.